This is a list of T cell receptor beta chains from one sample in a study of human T cells and chemical hapten exposure. Each CDR3 protein is one row after TCRdb ran MiXCR on the RACE reads. Seen here are over 70,000 distinct CDR3 sequences, 9.5% to 13% observed once, and the top ten hold 0.8% to 1.2%. This specimen consisted of whole blood, obtained in connection with sensitization to the hapten diphenylcyclopropenone (DPC). These receptors were obtained from a woman aged 30 to 39 with alopecia areata. Some clones in this sample may be carry-over from other donors' samples. The CDR3 runs from the conserved cysteine through the conserved F or W. Fields, in order: D gene, J gene, V gene, clone size, CDR3 protein, CDR3 DNA. The D gene is left open where the match is weak. For some rows the clone size is stated as once, few or many, or as a class when expanded; others skip it.

- TRBJ2-5 TRBV7-9 - CASSPTRDRSGETQYF TGTGCCAGCAGCCCTACGAGGGATCGATCGGGAGAGACCCAGTACTTC
TRBD2 TRBJ2-2 TRBV29-1 many CSVTSGLTGELFF TGCAGCGTCACTAGCGGGCTCACCGGGGAGCTGTTTTTT
- TRBJ1-5 TRBV28 few CASRRLISNQPQHF TGTGCCAGCCGACGGTTAATAAGCAATCAGCCCCAGCATTTT
- TRBJ2-5 TRBV12-3/TRBV12-4 many CASSADYEETQYF TGTGCCAGCAGTGCCGACTACGAAGAGACCCAGTACTTC
- TRBJ2-7 TRBV7-9 - CASSLESRAAYF TGTGCCAGCAGCTTAGAAAGCAGGGCTGCTTACTTC
- TRBJ2-5 TRBV5-1 many CASRMGLPQETQYF TGCGCCAGCAGGATGGGACTCCCACAAGAGACCCAGTACTTC
- TRBJ2-1 TRBV18 - CASSPPWGPSGAYNEQFF TGTGCCAGCTCACCACCGTGGGGGCCTAGCGGAGCCTACAATGAGCAGTTCTTC
- TRBJ2-1 TRBV7-3 many CASSSLGLGDTRNEQFF TGTGCCAGCAGCTCCCTAGGACTGGGGGATACAAGGAATGAGCAGTTCTTC
- TRBJ2-5 TRBV4-2 many CASSQVGRDSLGTQYF TGTGCCAGCAGCCAAGTAGGCAGAGACTCCCTAGGGACCCAGTACTTC
TRBD2 TRBJ2-1 TRBV18 - CASSIAGSYNEQFF TGTGCCAGCTCAATAGCGGGAAGTTACAATGAGCAGTTCTTC
- TRBJ1-1 TRBV18 few CASSPLNTATNTEAFF TGTGCCAGCTCACCATTAAACACTGCTACGAACACTGAAGCTTTCTTT
TRBD1 TRBJ1-2 TRBV29-1 few CSVVQGATYGYTF TGCAGCGTTGTGCAGGGGGCGACCTATGGCTACACCTTC
- TRBJ2-7 TRBV20-1 - CSAKSTTDYEQYF TGCAGTGCTAAGTCGACGACGGACTACGAGCAGTACTTC
TRBD2 TRBJ2-3 TRBV20-1 - CSALRLAESTDTQYF TGCAGTGCCCTTCGACTAGCGGAGAGCACAGATACGCAGTATTTT
- TRBJ2-3 TRBV7-9 - CASGASTDTQYF TGTGCCAGCGGGGCAAGCACAGATACGCAGTATTTT
- TRBJ2-3 TRBV4-1 - CASSPTRMTVTTDTQYF TGCGCCAGCAGCCCCACTCGCATGACGGTTACCACAGATACGCAGTATTTT
- TRBJ1-3 TRBV5-1 many CASSLESGNSGNTIYF TGCGCCAGCAGCTTGGAATCAGGGAACTCTGGAAACACCATATATTTT
- TRBJ1-1 TRBV7-9 many CASSLPPRADSSRNTEAFF TGTGCCAGCAGCTTACCACCCCGGGCGGACTCTAGTAGGAACACTGAAGCTTTCTTT
- TRBJ1-1 TRBV20-1 few CSARGGSWAFF TGCAGTGCTAGAGGGGGGTCGTGGGCTTTCTTT
TRBD2 TRBJ2-1 TRBV6-6 few CASRGTSGGIHNEQFF TGTGCCAGCAGAGGGACTAGCGGGGGGATCCACAATGAGCAGTTCTTC
TRBD2 TRBJ2-1 TRBV7-2 - CASSFGLAGGQEQFF TGTGCCAGCAGCTTCGGACTAGCGGGAGGCCAAGAGCAGTTCTTC
TRBD1 TRBJ1-3 TRBV20-1 many CSARKSGTESGNTIYF TGCAGTGCTAGGAAGTCCGGGACAGAGTCTGGAAACACCATATATTTT
TRBD1 TRBJ1-1 TRBV3-1 few CASSHTGTGGTEAFF TGTGCCAGCAGCCACACCGGGACAGGGGGGACTGAAGCTTTCTTT
- TRBJ1-1 TRBV28 many CASSPYRGVQAAGDTEAFF TGTGCCAGCAGTCCTTACCGGGGGGTTCAAGCGGCGGGAGACACTGAAGCTTTCTTT
- TRBJ2-5 TRBV7-9 many CASSPLGGVHQETQYF TGTGCCAGCAGCCCCCTGGGAGGAGTACACCAAGAGACCCAGTACTTC
- TRBJ2-2 TRBV21-1 many CASTHTTAGAGELFF TGTGCCAGCACCCACACGACAGCGGGAGCCGGGGAGCTGTTTTTT
- TRBJ2-3 TRBV5-1 many CASKFEGTDTQYF TGCGCCAGCAAGTTCGAGGGGACAGATACGCAGTATTTT
- TRBJ2-5 TRBV20-1 - CSATGETQYF TGCAGTGCTACGGGGGAGACCCAGTACTTC
TRBD2 TRBJ2-1 TRBV3-1 - CAGSLGLAGGPYEQSF TGTGCCGGCTCGCTGGGACTAGCGGGAGGGCCCTATGAGCAGTCCTTC
TRBD1 TRBJ1-5 TRBV7-2 many CASSLKGTGTGNQPQHF TGTGCCAGCAGCTTAAAGGGGACAGGGACGGGCAATCAGCCCCAGCATTTT
- TRBJ2-1 TRBV24-1 many CATSVDASGQFF TGTGCCACCAGTGTGGACGCCTCGGGGCAGTTCTTC
- TRBJ1-1 TRBV20-1 many CSASRDMNTEAFF TGCAGTGCAAGCAGGGATATGAACACTGAAGCTTTCTTT
- TRBJ2-3 TRBV5-5 many CASSLDGHPSTDTQYF TGTGCCAGCAGCTTGGATGGACACCCTAGCACAGATACGCAGTATTTT
TRBD1 TRBJ2-1 TRBV11-2 many CASSRGQSQQGASYNEQFF TGTGCCAGCAGCCGAGGTCAGTCCCAACAGGGGGCGAGCTACAATGAGCAGTTCTTC
TRBD1 TRBJ2-1 TRBV11-2 many CASSADRYNEQFF TGTGCCAGCAGCGCGGACAGGTACAATGAGCAGTTCTTC
- TRBJ2-7 TRBV28 many CASRKMTSSYEQYF TGTGCCAGCAGAAAGATGACCAGCTCCTACGAGCAGTACTTC
- TRBJ2-2 TRBV13 few CASSPLAGSRTGELFF TGTGCCAGCAGCCCGCTCGCGGGGTCGCGCACCGGGGAGCTGTTTTTT
- TRBJ2-6 TRBV3-1 many CASSQGPGANVLTF TGTGCCAGCAGCCAAGGGCCTGGGGCCAACGTCCTGACTTTC
TRBD1 TRBJ1-1 TRBV7-8 many CASSLDRGNTEAFF TGTGCCAGCAGCTTGGACAGGGGGAACACTGAAGCTTTCTTT
- TRBJ2-3 TRBV20-1 few CSVTQQGTDTQYF TGCAGTGTCACCCAACAGGGCACAGATACGCAGTATTTT
TRBD1 TRBJ1-1 TRBV29-1 many CSVQPGQGYPEAFF TGCAGCGTCCAACCGGGACAGGGGTACCCTGAAGCTTTCTTT
- TRBJ1-1 TRBV28 many CASSSGTSKAFF TGTGCCAGCAGTTCAGGGACCTCGAAGGCTTTCTTT
- TRBJ2-1 TRBV7-2 many CASSSRGSSRGNEQFF TGTGCCAGCAGCTCTCGGGGATCATCCCGGGGCAATGAGCAGTTCTTC
TRBD2 TRBJ2-1 TRBV20-1 many CSASLAGGPAYNEQFF TGCAGTGCTAGTTTAGCGGGAGGGCCAGCGTATAATGAGCAGTTCTTC
TRBD1 TRBJ2-1 TRBV9 few CASSLRQGLYNEQFF TGTGCCAGCAGCCTACGACAGGGGCTCTACAATGAGCAGTTCTTC
- TRBJ1-2 TRBV6-1 - CASSEGRNIQANYGYTF TGTGCCAGCAGTGAGGGACGGAATATCCAGGCTAACTATGGCTACACCTTC
TRBD2 TRBJ2-5 TRBV7-2 - CASSLASSGGVNQETQYF TGTGCCAGCAGCTTAGCGTCTAGCGGGGGAGTAAACCAAGAGACCCAGTACTTC
TRBD2 TRBJ2-7 TRBV18 - CASSPLSSRLALYEQYF TGTGCCAGCTCACCACTGAGTAGTCGACTAGCCTTGTACGAGCAGTACTTC
- TRBJ1-1 TRBV4-1 - CASSPHGEAEAFF TGCGCCAGCAGCCCCCACGGGGAAGCTGAAGCTTTCTTT
TRBD1 TRBJ1-1 TRBV18 many CASSTLGQGEAFF TGTGCCAGCTCCACCTTGGGACAGGGTGAAGCTTTCTTT
- TRBJ2-7 TRBV30 few CAWSASAYEQYF TGTGCCTGGAGTGCGTCAGCCTACGAGCAGTACTTC
TRBD1 TRBJ2-5 TRBV29-1 few CSVVQGAQTQYF TGCAGCGTCGTACAGGGGGCTCAGACCCAGTACTTC
- TRBJ1-1 TRBV5-1 few CASSSYLVGDTEAFF TGCGCCAGCAGCTCTTACCTTGTCGGCGACACTGAAGCTTTCTTT
TRBD1 TRBJ2-1 TRBV20-1 - CSARRDSSYNEQFF TGCAGTGCTAGGAGGGACAGCTCCTACAATGAGCAGTTCTTC
- TRBJ2-2 TRBV7-2 many CASSSFRVGGELFF TGTGCCAGCAGCTCATTTAGGGTGGGCGGGGAGCTGTTTTTT
- TRBJ1-4 TRBV19 few CASSIPGTEKGMFF TGTGCCAGTAGTATTCCGGGGACCGAAAAGGGGATGTTTTTT
TRBD2 TRBJ2-3 TRBV6-1 many CASSESAGGDTQYF TGTGCCAGCAGTGAATCGGCGGGAGGAGATACGCAGTATTTT